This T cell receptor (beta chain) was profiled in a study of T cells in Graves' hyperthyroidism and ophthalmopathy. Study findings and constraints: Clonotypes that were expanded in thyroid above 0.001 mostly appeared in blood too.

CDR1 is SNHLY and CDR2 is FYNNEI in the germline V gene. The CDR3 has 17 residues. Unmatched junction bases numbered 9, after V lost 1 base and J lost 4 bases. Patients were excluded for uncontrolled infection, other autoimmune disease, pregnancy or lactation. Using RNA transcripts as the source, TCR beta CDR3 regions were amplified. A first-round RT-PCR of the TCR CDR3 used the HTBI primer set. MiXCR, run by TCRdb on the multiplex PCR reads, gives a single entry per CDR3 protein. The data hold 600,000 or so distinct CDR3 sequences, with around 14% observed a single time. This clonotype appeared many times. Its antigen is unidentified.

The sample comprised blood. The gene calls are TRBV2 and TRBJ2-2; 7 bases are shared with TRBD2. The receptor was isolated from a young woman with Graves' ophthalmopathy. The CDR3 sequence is CASSEVPGGFGTGELFF. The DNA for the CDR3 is TGTGCCAGCAGTGAAGTTCCGGGAGGCTTTGGCACCGGGGAGCTGTTTTTT.